These 13 T cell receptor beta chains originate from one sample sequenced in a study of beta chain features in type 1 diabetes. Study-level points and caveats: All four CD4+ subsets from Type 1 diabetes patients carried moderately but significantly shorter TCRB CDR3s.

No antigen is known for these receptors. TCRB transcripts that were expressed got sequenced, as all of the isolated RNA had been reverse transcribed. The data were produced by immunoSEQ multiplex PCR, yet TCRdb's version contains in-frame clones alone and is incomplete. The data hold some 290,000 clones, with roughly an eighth observed a single time. Source material: naive CD4+ T cells from blood. Receptor source: a man aged 30-40 years with type 1 diabetes.

In its sample, this clone was seen a few times. The rearrangement links TRBV18 to TRBJ2-7; TRBD2 aligns across 8 bases. This CDR3 has 15 amino acids. Germline V gene data show CDR1 as KGHSH and CDR2 as LQKENI. Unmatched junction bases numbered 9, after V lost 6 bases and J lost 2 bases. The CDR3 coding sequence is TGTGCCAGCTCCCGACTCACTAGCGGAACCTACGAGCAGTACTTC. Translated, it gives CASSRLTSGTYEQYF.

The chain employs TRBV7-3 and TRBJ1-2, with TRBD1 matching over 8 bases. V lost 5 bases and J lost 6; bases outside the gene matches: 5. CDR3 length: 13 amino acids. The germline CDR1 and CDR2 sequences are SGHTA and FQGTGA. The CDR3 nucleotides read TGTGCCAGCAGCCCCTCAGGGGGCGATGGCTACACCTTC. Its protein product is CASSPSGGDGYTF.

This clone was seen a handful of times. V and J are TRBV2 and TRBJ2-5; D ambiguous. The CDR3 is made up of 13 amino acids. V was clipped by 3 bases and J by 5 bases, with 10 bases between them. The germline CDR1 and CDR2 sequences are SNHLY and FYNNEI. The CDR3 nucleotides read TGTGCCAGCAGTGATACCAGTGGCGAGACCCAGTACTTC. It is translated as CASSDTSGETQYF.

This clone was picked up a small number of times. The gene calls are TRBV30 and TRBJ2-1; 7 nucleotides line up with TRBD2. The germline V gene has CDR1 GTSNPN and CDR2 SVGIG (reference sequence). V shed 3 bases, J shed 2 bases, and the junction held 7 bases outside the gene matches. The CDR3 has 15 residues. CDR3 nucleotide sequence: TGTGCCTGGAGAAAGGGCGGGGGTCCCTACAATGAGCAGTTCTTC. This translates into CAWRKGGGPYNEQFF. The full variable domain, completed using reference TRBV30 and TRBJ2-1, is SQTIHQWPATLVQPVGSPLSLECTVEGTSNPNLYWYRQAAGRGLQLLFYSVGIGQISSEVPQNLSASRPQDRQFILSSKKLLLSDSGFYLCAWRKGGGPYNEQFFGPGTRLTVL.

V gene TRBV7-2 combines with J gene TRBJ1-2, with unresolved D. This CDR3 region has 13 residues. Trimming stripped 6 bases from V and 2 bases from J, with 10 bases between. From germline, CDR1 is SGHTA and CDR2 FQGNSA. CDR3 sequence (DNA): TGTGCCAGCAGAGACGACGGGAACTATGGCTACACCTTC. Amino acids: CASRDDGNYGYTF.

The chain links TRBV2 to TRBJ2-7; D possibly corresponds to TRBD1 (6 bases). V lost 11 bases and J lost 5, with 16 bases in between. Per germline, CDR1 SNHLY and CDR2 FYNNEI. CDR3 length: 12 amino acids. The CDR3 spells CAVQGSGNEQYF. CDR3 coding DNA: TGTGCCGTTCAGGGGTCGGGCAACGAGCAGTACTTC.

This clone has just a few counts. The sample holds other DNA sequences that translate to the same CDR3. The gene calls are TRBV30 and TRBJ1-2, with TRBD1 matching over 9 bases. The germline V gene encodes CDR1 GTSNPN and CDR2 SVGIG (reference sequence). CDR3 size: 12 residues. V was pared by 5 bases and J by 5 bases, with 3 bases of the junction left unmatched. The CDR3 loop reads CAWRGQGYGYTF. CDR3 nucleotides: TGTGCCTGGCGGGGACAGGGTTATGGCTACACCTTC.

The chain combines TRBV5-1 with TRBJ2-2; the D gene is possibly TRBD1 (6 bases). The CDR3 spans 15 residues. Trimming took 3 bases from V and 5 from J, leaving 14 bases between them. Germline CDR1 reads SGHRS; CDR2 reads YFSETQ. The DNA of the CDR3 is TGCGCCAGCAGCTCCGGAAGGGGGAGAACCGGGGAGCTGTTTTTT. It translates to CASSSGRGRTGELFF.

The chain joins TRBV29-1 to TRBJ2-5; D may be TRBD1 (5 bases). V lost 6 bases to trimming and J lost 1 base, with 9 bases between them. From germline, CDR1 is SQVTM and CDR2 ANQGSEA. This CDR3 has 12 amino acids. The CDR3 region is CSVQTAQETQYF. The CDR3 DNA reads as TGCAGCGTGCAGACAGCCCAAGAGACCCAGTACTTC.

V is TRBV5-4 and J is TRBJ2-1; 7 positions match TRBD1. Germline-derived CDR1 and CDR2 are SGHNT and YYREEE (reference sequence). The ends lost 0 bases at V and 8 bases at J; junction bases unmatched: 8. This CDR3 is 15 amino acids long. The chain's CDR3 is CASSLVNQGQHEQFF. The CDR3 nucleotides are TGTGCCAGCAGCTTGGTTAACCAGGGACAGCATGAGCAGTTCTTC.

The chain joins TRBV14 to TRBJ2-3; the match to TRBD2 covers 8 bases. The germline gives CDR1 SGHDN, CDR2 FVKESK. With 1 base clipped from V and 5 bases from J, the junction kept 8 bases outside the gene matches. CDR3 length: 16 amino acids. CDR3 in amino acids: CASSQASGGVEDTQYF. CDR3 sequence (DNA): TGTGCCAGCAGCCAAGCCAGCGGGGGCGTGGAAGATACGCAGTATTTT.

This clone was seen only a few times. The chain combines TRBV7-9 with TRBJ1-2; 7 bases map to TRBD1. Germline V gives CDR1 SEHNR, CDR2 FQNEAQ (reference sequence). CDR3 length equals 14 residues. V gave up 1 base and J gave up 1 base; unmatched junction bases: 0. This CDR3 reads CASSLGDSNYGYTF. In DNA, the CDR3 is TGTGCCAGCAGCTTAGGGGACAGTAACTATGGCTACACCTTC.

This clone was observed a few times. J is TRBJ2-5 and V is TRBV5-8, with 12 bases that match TRBD2. The V segment lost 0 bases and the J segment 3 bases; nucleotides outside the gene matches: 0. Per germline, CDR1 SGHTS and CDR2 YDEGEE. The CDR3 is 15 residues long. The CDR3 bases are TGTGCCAGCAGCTTGGGACTAGCGGGAGAAGAGACCCAGTACTTC. The encoded protein is CASSLGLAGEETQYF. Full variable domain (missing parts from reference TRBV5-8 and TRBJ2-5): EAGVTQSPTHLIKTRGQQATLRCSPISGHTSVYWYQQALGLGLQFLLWYDEGEERNRGNFPPRFSGRQFPNYSSELNVNALELEDSALYLCASSLGLAGEETQYFGPGTRLLVL.